These 8 T cell receptor beta chains were all obtained from the same sample, sequenced in a study of T cell changes during pregnancy in multiple sclerosis. Using immunoSEQ multiplex PCR, the repertoire was profiled, and TCRdb retains in-frame clones only, with some absent. The data hold about 53,000 clones, with 80% to 95% observed a single time. The sample consisted of CD4+ T cells from peripheral blood mononuclear cells, taken in the third trimester of pregnancy. These receptors were collected from a female donor with multiple sclerosis, enrolled in a pregnancy study.

The chain carries TRBV5-4 and TRBJ2-2; 9 positions match TRBD2. CDR3 length: 16 residues. From germline, CDR1 is SGHNT and CDR2 YYREEE (reference sequence). The J segment lost 0 bases and the V segment lost 4 bases, leaving 4 bases of the junction unmatched. Here the CDR3 DNA reads TGTGCCAGCAGCAGGGTAGCGGGGGCGAACACCGGGGAGCTGTTTTTT. Its translation: CASSRVAGANTGELFF.

The rearrangement joins TRBV7-9 to TRBJ1-2; 12 positions agree with TRBD1. The CDR3 spans 11 residues. Germline assignment: CDR1 SEHNR and CDR2 FQNEAQ (reference sequence). Unmatched junction bases numbered 4, after V lost 10 bases and J lost 10 bases. This CDR3 reads CAMGTGGVYTF. In nucleotides, the CDR3 is TGTGCCATGGGGACAGGGGGCGTCTACACCTTC. Drawing the rest from reference TRBV7-9 and TRBJ1-2, the complete variable domain is DTGVSQNPRHKITKRGQNVTFRCDPISEHNRLYWYRQTLGQGPEFLTYFQNEAQLEKSRLLSDRFSAERPKGSFSTLEIQRTEQGDSAMYLCAMGTGGVYTFGSGTRLTVV.

The chain employs TRBV7-9 and TRBJ1-1, with 7 bases that match TRBD1. Germline V gene sequence: CDR1 SEHNR, CDR2 FQNEAQ (reference sequence). This CDR3 has 13 residues. V lost 7 bases, J lost 6 bases, and 8 bases stayed unmatched. CDR3 coding DNA: TGTGCCAGCAACCTTAAACAGGGGTCTGAAGCTTTCTTT. This sequence encodes CASNLKQGSEAFF. The full variable domain, in which reference TRBV7-9 and TRBJ1-1 provide the parts outside the CDR3, is DTGVSQNPRHKITKRGQNVTFRCDPISEHNRLYWYRQTLGQGPEFLTYFQNEAQLEKSRLLSDRFSAERPKGSFSTLEIQRTEQGDSAMYLCASNLKQGSEAFFGQGTRLTVV.

The chain employs TRBV9 and TRBJ1-5; D unresolved. CDR1 and CDR2 (germline): SGDLS, YYNGEE. The CDR3 is 14 residues long. V lost 4 bases to trimming and J lost 9 bases, with 17 bases between them. CDR3 in DNA: TGTGCCAGCAGCCCCCAAAGAGGGTATGGGCCCCAGCATTTT. It encodes CASSPQRGYGPQHF.

This clone was observed a single time. CDR3 sequence reads: CASSELQGRSPGGYTF. The CDR3 bases are TGTGCCAGCAGCGAACTCCAGGGGCGCTCCCCGGGCGGCTACACCTTC. The chain joins TRBV6-1 to TRBJ1-2; weak D call: TRBD1 (6 bases). The V gene lost 6 bases and the J gene lost 8 bases, with 25 bases spanning the gap. Germline V lookup: CDR1 MNHNS, CDR2 SASEGT. The CDR3 length is 16 residues.

V gene TRBV6-6 combines with J gene TRBJ2-2; tentatively, D is TRBD2 (6 bases). This CDR3 is built from 16 residues. Germline CDR1 is MNHNY and CDR2 is SVGAGI (reference sequence). V lost 2 bases to trimming and J lost 1 base, with 11 bases between them. CDR3 region: CASSYTGSLNTGELFF. In nucleotides, the CDR3 is TGTGCCAGCAGTTACACCGGGAGTTTGAACACCGGGGAGCTGTTTTTT.

The chain combines TRBV18 with TRBJ2-5, with a weak D call TRBD1 (5 bases). The CDR3 consists of 13 residues. Trimming cost V 2 bases and J 5 bases, with 9 bases left between them. The germline CDR1 and CDR2 sequences are KGHSH and LQKENI. The CDR3 sequence is CASSPIGVETQYF. The CDR3 DNA follows: TGTGCCAGCTCACCAATAGGGGTGGAGACCCAGTACTTC.

This clone was counted once. The V and J genes are TRBV5-8 and TRBJ1-1; D ambiguous. V shed 2 bases and J shed 5 bases, with 13 bases lying between them. The CDR3 extends over 14 amino acids. The V gene's germline CDR1 is SGHTS and CDR2 YDEGEE. CDR3 nucleotide sequence: TGTGCCAGCAGCTTAGTAACGGGGTCTACTGAAGCTTTCTTT. Translating gives CASSLVTGSTEAFF.